The 3 T cell receptor beta chains below come from one sample, sequenced in a study of T cells in localized non-small cell lung cancer (dated by TCRdb to about 2020). Receptor amplification or capture employed the immunoSEQ multiplex PCR assay. TCRdb carries this immuneACCESS record with in-frame sequences only. Its versions omit some clonotypes, under half of them owing to an unresolved V gene in the studies checked, with the rest unexplained. Recorded for this sample are 3,600 or so clones; 25% to 35% of them occurred a single time. Jointly, the top ten make up 9.1% of the sample. The source material was lung tumor tissue, sampled before any cancer treatment. These receptors were collected from a male donor older than 55 with stage I lung adenocarcinoma.

This clone was detected a few times. The V call is TRBV6-8, the J call TRBJ1-5; no firm D call. The CDR3 sequence is 12 residues long. Germline CDR1 MNHGY, CDR2 SAAAGT. The V gene lost 6 bases and the J gene lost 1 base, with 4 bases spanning the gap. The CDR3, as DNA: TGTGCCAGCAGAACGAGCAATCAGCCCCAGCATTTT. It yields the protein CASRTSNQPQHF.

The chain couples TRBV15 to TRBJ2-2, with TRBD1 as a possible D gene (6 bases). In germline, CDR1 is LNHNV, CDR2 YYDKDF (reference sequence). V lost 1 base and J lost 5, with 11 bases in between. The CDR3 contains 15 residues. The CDR3 protein is CATSRGGGRTGELFF. Here the CDR3 DNA reads TGTGCCACCAGCAGAGGAGGGGGAAGGACCGGGGAGCTGTTTTTT.

In this sample, this clone turned up once. This chain uses TRBV12-5 with TRBJ1-1, with D unclear. CDR1 is LGHNT, CDR2 FRNRAP, per germline. This CDR3 comprises 11 residues. The CDR3, as DNA: TGTGCCAGCCGTCGGGACACTGAAGCTTTCTTT. Protein product: CASRRDTEAFF.